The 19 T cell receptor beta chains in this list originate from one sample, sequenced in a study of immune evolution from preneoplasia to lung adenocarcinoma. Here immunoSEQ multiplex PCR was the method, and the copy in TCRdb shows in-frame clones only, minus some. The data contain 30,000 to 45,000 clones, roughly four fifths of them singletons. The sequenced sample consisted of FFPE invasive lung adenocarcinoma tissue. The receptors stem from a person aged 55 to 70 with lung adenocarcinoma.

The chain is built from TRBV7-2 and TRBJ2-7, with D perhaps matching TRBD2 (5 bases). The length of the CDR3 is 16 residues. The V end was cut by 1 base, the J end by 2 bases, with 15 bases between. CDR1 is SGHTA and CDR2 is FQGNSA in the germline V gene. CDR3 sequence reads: CASSLVSSGRAYEQYF. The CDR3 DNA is TGTGCCAGCAGCTTAGTCTCGAGCGGAAGAGCCTACGAGCAGTACTTC.

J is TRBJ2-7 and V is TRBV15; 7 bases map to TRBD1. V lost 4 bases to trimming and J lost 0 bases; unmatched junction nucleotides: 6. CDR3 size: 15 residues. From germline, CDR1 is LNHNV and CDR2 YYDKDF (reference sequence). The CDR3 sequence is CATSKVDRSSYEQYF. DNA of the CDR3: TGTGCCACCAGCAAAGTGGACAGGTCCTCCTACGAGCAGTACTTC.

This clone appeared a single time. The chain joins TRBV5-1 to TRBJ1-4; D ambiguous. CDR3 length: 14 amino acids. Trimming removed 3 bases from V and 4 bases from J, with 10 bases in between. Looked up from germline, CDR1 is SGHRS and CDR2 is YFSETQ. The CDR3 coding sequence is TGCGCCAGCAGCTGGAGACGGTTTAATGAAAAACTGTTTTTT. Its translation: CASSWRRFNEKLFF.

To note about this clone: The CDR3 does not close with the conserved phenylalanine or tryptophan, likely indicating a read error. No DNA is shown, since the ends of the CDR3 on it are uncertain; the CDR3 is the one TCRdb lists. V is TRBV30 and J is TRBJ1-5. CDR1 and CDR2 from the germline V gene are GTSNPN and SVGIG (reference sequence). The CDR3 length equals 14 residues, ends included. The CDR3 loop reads CAWSVSRRSNPRTL.

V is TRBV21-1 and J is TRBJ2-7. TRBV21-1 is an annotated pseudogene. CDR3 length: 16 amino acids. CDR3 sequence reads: CASSSSYKGSAYEQYF. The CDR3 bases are TGTGCCAGCAGCTCTTCATATAAAGGGTCGGCCTACGAGCAGTACTTC.

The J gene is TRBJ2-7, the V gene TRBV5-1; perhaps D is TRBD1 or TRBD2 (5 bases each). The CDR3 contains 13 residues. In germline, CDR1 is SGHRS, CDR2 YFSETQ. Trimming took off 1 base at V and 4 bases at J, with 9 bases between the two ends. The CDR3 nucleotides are TGCGCCAGCAGCTTGTTTGGGGGATACGAGCAGTACTTC. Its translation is CASSLFGGYEQYF.

The DNA of the CDR3 is TGTGCCAGCAGCTTTGGGGGGACAGGAGGCCAGTATGGCTACACCTTC. Translation gives CASSFGGTGGQYGYTF. This chain connects TRBV7-2 to TRBJ1-2; 8 nucleotides line up with TRBD1. The CDR3 totals 16 residues. Trimming removed 3 bases from V and 5 bases from J; junction bases left unmatched: 11. Per germline, CDR1 SGHTA and CDR2 FQGNSA.

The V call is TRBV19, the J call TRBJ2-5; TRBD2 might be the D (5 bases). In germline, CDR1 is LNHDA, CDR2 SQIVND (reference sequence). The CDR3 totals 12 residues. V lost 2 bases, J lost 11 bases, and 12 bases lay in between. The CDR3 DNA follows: TGTGCCAGTAGTATACCGGGGAGAGAGCAGTACTTC. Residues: CASSIPGREQYF.

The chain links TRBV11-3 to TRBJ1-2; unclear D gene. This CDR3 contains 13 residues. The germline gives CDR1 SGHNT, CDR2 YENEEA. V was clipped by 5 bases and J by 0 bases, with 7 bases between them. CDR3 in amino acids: CASSPQSNYGYTF. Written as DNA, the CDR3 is TGTGCCAGCAGCCCACAGTCTAACTATGGCTACACCTTC.

The CDR3, as DNA: TGTGCCAGCAGCCAACGACCGGGACAGGCCTACGAGCAGTACTTC. Its protein product is CASSQRPGQAYEQYF. V gene TRBV4-2 combines with J gene TRBJ2-7; TRBD1 agrees at 8 bases. V gave up 2 bases and J gave up 2 bases; unmatched junction bases: 5. The CDR3 runs to 15 residues. Germline V gene data show CDR1 as LGHNA and CDR2 as YNFKEQ.

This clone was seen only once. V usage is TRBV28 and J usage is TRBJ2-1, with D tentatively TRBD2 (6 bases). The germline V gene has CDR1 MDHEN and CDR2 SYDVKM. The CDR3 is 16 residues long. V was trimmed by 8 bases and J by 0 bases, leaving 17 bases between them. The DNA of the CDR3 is TGTGCCAGCTCCGGCCGTGGGGGGAGCTCCTACAATGAGCAGTTCTTC. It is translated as CASSGRGGSSYNEQFF.

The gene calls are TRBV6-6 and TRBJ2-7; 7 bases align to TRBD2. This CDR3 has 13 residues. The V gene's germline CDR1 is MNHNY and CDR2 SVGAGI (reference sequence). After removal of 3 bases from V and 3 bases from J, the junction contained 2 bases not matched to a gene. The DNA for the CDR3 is TGTGCCAGCAGTTATCAGCGGGGCTACGAGCAGTACTTC. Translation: CASSYQRGYEQYF.

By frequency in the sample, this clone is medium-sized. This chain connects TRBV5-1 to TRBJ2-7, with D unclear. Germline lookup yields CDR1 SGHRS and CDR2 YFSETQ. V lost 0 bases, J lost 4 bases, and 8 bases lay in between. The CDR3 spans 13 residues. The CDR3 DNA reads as TGCGCCAGCAGCTTGGAGGGCTTATACGAGCAGTACTTC. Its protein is CASSLEGLYEQYF.

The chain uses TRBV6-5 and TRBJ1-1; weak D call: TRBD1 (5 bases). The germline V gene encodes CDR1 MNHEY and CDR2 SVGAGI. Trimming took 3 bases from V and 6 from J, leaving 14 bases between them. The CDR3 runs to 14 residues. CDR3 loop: CASSYLLTGAEAFF. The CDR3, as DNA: TGTGCCAGCAGTTATCTCTTAACAGGCGCTGAAGCTTTCTTT.

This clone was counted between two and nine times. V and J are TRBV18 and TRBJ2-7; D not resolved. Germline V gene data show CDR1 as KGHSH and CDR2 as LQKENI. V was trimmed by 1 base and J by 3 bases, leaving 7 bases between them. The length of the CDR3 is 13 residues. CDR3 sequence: CASSPRGDYEQYF. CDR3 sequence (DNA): TGTGCCAGCTCACCACGCGGCGACTACGAGCAGTACTTC.

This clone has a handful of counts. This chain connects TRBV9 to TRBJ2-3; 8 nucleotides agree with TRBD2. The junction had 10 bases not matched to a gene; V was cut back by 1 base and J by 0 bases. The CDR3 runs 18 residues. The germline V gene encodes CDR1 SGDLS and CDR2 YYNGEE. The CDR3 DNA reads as TGTGCCAGCAGCGTATATCCGAGGCTAGCGGGTAGCACAGATACGCAGTATTTT. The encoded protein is CASSVYPRLAGSTDTQYF.

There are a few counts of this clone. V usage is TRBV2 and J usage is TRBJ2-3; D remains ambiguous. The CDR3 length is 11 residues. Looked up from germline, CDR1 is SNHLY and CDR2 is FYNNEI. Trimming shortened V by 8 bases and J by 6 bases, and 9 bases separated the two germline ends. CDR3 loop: CASGLADTQYF. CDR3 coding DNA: TGTGCCAGCGGGCTGGCGGATACGCAGTATTTT.

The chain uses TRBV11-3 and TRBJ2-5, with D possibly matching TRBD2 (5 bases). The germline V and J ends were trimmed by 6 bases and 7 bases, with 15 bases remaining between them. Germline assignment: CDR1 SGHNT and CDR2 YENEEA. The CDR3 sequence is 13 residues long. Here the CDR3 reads CASRSTPRGTQYF. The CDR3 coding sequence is TGTGCCAGCAGGTCCACTCCACGGGGGACCCAGTACTTC. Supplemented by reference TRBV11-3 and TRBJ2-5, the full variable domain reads EAGVVQSPRYKIIEKKQPVAFWCNPISGHNTLYWYLQNLGQGPELLIRYENEEAVDDSQLPKDRFSAERLKGVDSTLKIQPAELGDSAVYLCASRSTPRGTQYFGPGTRLLVL.

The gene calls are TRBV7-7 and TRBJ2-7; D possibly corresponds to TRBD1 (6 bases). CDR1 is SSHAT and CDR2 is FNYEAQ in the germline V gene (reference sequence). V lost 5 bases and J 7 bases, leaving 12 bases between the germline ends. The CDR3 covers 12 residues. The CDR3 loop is CASSDQGGEQYF. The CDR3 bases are TGTGCCAGCAGCGACCAAGGGGGTGAGCAGTACTTC.